This section outlines one TCR beta chain sequence together with its context. Its specificity is unknown. The protocol was immunoSEQ multiplex PCR, while the TCRdb copy is restricted to in-frame clones and leaves out a portion. There are under 2.5 million clones in the sample; around 92% occur only once, and about 0.36% lies in the top ten. Those who donated were healthy HIV-negative adults, with no recent acute infections or vaccinations reported. This sample was included in a study of shared clonotypes between healthy human individuals. Germline-derived CDR1 and CDR2 are SGHRS and YFSETQ. The CDR3 contains 16 residues. Unmatched junction bases numbered 7, after V lost 3 bases and J lost 2 bases. Study-level points and caveats: Across a handful of donors, naive CD4 shared roughly 5.2%, naive CD8 more than 3%, memory CD4 more than 2%, memory CD8 0.4%.

The V call is TRBV5-1, the J call TRBJ2-3; 9 positions match TRBD1. This receptor was taken from a young man in good health. Some clones in this sample may be carry-over from other donors' samples. Specimen: naive CD4+ T cells from PBMCs. The sample's subset: CD45RA+ positively selected. The CDR3 sequence is CASSSQTGGTTDTQYF. DNA for the CDR3: TGCGCCAGCAGCTCACAGACAGGGGGGACCACAGATACGCAGTATTTT.